This T cell receptor (beta chain) stems from a study of blood T cell repertoires in COVID-19. Across the whole study: Nucleic acid was either cDNA or gDNA, and it came from T cells, B-cell-depleted T cells, or PBMCs.

In the original workflow: By means of reference gene primer amplification, nucleated cell counts were estimated. TCRdb's copy holds only in-frame clones and misses some; the assay was immunoSEQ multiplex PCR. V, J and clone size derive from that table, while D and trimming were established from the DNA sequence. This sample has about 160,000 clones; around nine tenths occur once, and the top ten carry about 9.3%. The germline CDR1 and CDR2 sequences are KGHSH and LQKENI. Trimming removed 3 bases from V and 7 bases from J, with 24 bases in between. This CDR3 comprises 17 residues. Followed over time, Seattle patients had been enrolled while infection was active.

This clonotype originated in a woman between 65 and 79 years old with COVID-19, enrolled during active disease. This chain connects TRBV18 to TRBJ2-5, with D unclear. The sequencing input was peripheral blood. This chain's CDR3 is CASSPGRIQASRRTQYF. As DNA, the CDR3 is TGTGCCAGCTCACCCGGCCGGATCCAAGCCTCAAGGAGGACCCAGTACTTC.